This TCR beta chain was sequenced in a study of cytomegalovirus exposure and HLA in healthy donors. The overall study: In an early release, HLA-typed donors contributed tens of millions of unique TCR sequences. Notes on the study in general: Later examination showed HLA-associated TCR beta chains had greater clonal expansion than equally common others. Most CMV-associated TCR beta chains appeared HLA-restricted in a later analysis. Accurate predictions that matched the HLA-A and HLA-B alleles of most subjects were reportedly made from TCR beta sequences.

The CDR3 is 15 residues long. J gave up 6 bases and V 6 bases, and 8 bases lay outside the gene matches. The germline CDR1 and CDR2 sequences are LNHDA and SQIVND (reference sequence). Turning to this clone: Its antigen is as yet unknown.

The PCR employed 60 Vbeta primers together with 13 Jbeta primers. Produced via immunoSEQ multiplex PCR; TCRdb's table is partial and in-frame only. This sample has 85,000 to 100,000 clones, with about 80% found just once. The sequencing input was PBMCs. The clonotype comes from a female donor in good health and CMV-seropositive. The chain recombines TRBV19 with TRBJ2-1; TRBD1 matches 10 bases. CDR3: CASSLDRGTSNEQFF. CDR3 in DNA: TGTGCCAGTAGCTTGGACAGGGGGACTAGCAATGAGCAGTTCTTC.